This T cell receptor (beta chain) comes out of a study of blood T cell repertoires in COVID-19. In the study overall: Some COVID-19 samples were acute and others convalescent; all came from the United States, Italy and Spain. T cells, B-cell-depleted T cells, or PBMCs provided the cDNA or gDNA that served as material.

V was pared by 5 bases and J by 5 bases, with 6 bases of the junction left unmatched. The CDR3 totals 13 residues. In this sample, this clone turned up once. Per the original methods: Amplification of reference gene primers was used by the study to estimate nucleated cell counts. The table came from immunoSEQ multiplex PCR; TCRdb's copy has only in-frame clones and leaves some out. That table is the source of V, J and clone size, and D and trimming were worked out from the DNA. The table records hundreds of thousands of clones, about four fifths of them present only once. Sequenced: peripheral blood. This clonotype was sampled from a woman aged 40 to 49 with active or convalescent COVID-19. The chain joins TRBV12-3 or TRBV12-4 to TRBJ2-7, with 7 bases identical to TRBD2. The CDR3 loop reads CASSGLEGDEQYF. The DNA for the CDR3 is TGTGCCAGCAGTGGACTAGAAGGGGACGAGCAGTACTTC.